This entry concerns a single TCR beta chain. This clone was recorded only once. It lacks a known antigen. No quality values exist for individual bases; no much larger clone is one base distant. This sample stems from a study of cytomegalovirus exposure and HLA in healthy donors (dated by TCRdb to 2015 to 2018). About the study as a whole: According to a later analysis, the roughly 130 validation repertoires were produced on the same platform as the roughly 700 repertoires of the first cohort. The study was designed to test whether signatures of past pathogen exposure could be identified by cataloging public T cell receptors. Besides the first cohort of around 670 subjects, a separate validation cohort made up of over 100 different subjects was used. To predict cytomegalovirus infection status, the study combined high-throughput TCR immunosequencing, statistical association of individual TCRs with disease status, and machine learning.

The library was built by means of the immunoSEQ multiplex PCR assay. The study's processing was this. A statistical classification framework was built to diagnose cytomegalovirus status from the catalog of TCR beta chain sequences. The immuneACCESS repertoire file appears here via TCRdb, limited to in-frame rearrangements. These files lack a portion of the clones; in checked studies, under half of the deficit traces to unresolved V genes, and the cause of the others is not known. V, J and clone size derive from that table, while D and trimming were established from the DNA sequence. The sample has 150,000 to 200,000 clones on record, around four fifths of them singletons. Together, the top ten hold under 7.5% of the sample. On the study overall, not on this receptor specifically: In a later analysis, TCRs clustered in the first cohort were found to also tend to co-occur in the approximately 120 validation repertoires, with 94% of cluster scores above 0. According to the authors, the approach could potentially be generalized to other disease states and immunological phenotypes. While some public TCRs were present in many individuals, most TCR sequences turned up only very rarely across donors. In the study, approximately 160 TCR beta chains were listed as associated with cytomegalovirus. In vitro tests confirmed that a few of the cytomegalovirus-associated TCR beta chains recognize cytomegalovirus antigens. In both the original and validation cohorts, the classifier was reported to diagnose cytomegalovirus status with high specificity and sensitivity. A later analysis had no HLA typing for the validation cohort, so co-occurrence there was scored across all 110 or so repertoires.

The germline V gene gives CDR1 as SQVTM and CDR2 as ANQGSEA. The junction shows trimming of 5 bases on V and 3 bases on J, and the gene matches do not reach 12 bases of it. The CDR3 covers 16 residues, taking in both the cysteine and the phenylalanine. Left in the record is the CDR3 DNA by itself, 48 bases read in frame from the first base. The donors were included in the validation cohort of approximately 120 subjects, a group kept apart from the approximately 700-subject first cohort. The sequence was obtained from a man aged 18 to 30 in good health and CMV-seropositive. Material: PBMCs. Recombination linked TRBV29-1 to TRBJ2-3, and 9 junctional nucleotides match TRBD1. The bases are TGCAGCGTTAGGGCCCGGGACAGGGCCAGAACAGATACGCAGTATTTT. It translates to CSVRARDRARTDTQYF.